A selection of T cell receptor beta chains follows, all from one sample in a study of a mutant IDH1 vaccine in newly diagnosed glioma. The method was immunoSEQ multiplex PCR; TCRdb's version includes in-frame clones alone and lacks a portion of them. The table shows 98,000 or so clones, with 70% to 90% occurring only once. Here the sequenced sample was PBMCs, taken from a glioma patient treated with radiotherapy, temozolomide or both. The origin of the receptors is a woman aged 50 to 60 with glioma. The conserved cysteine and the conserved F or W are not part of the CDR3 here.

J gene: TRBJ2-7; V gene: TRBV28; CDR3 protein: AIGQGLYEQY
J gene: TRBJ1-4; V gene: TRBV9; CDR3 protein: ASSVDVSGRENEKLF
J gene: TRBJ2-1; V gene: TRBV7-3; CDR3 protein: ASSSGTSGYNEQF
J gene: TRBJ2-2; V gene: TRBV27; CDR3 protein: ASSFASLSNTGELF
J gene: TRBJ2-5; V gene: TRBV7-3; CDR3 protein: ASSLNRGETQY
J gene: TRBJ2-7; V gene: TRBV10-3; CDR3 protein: AISVSTKASYEQY
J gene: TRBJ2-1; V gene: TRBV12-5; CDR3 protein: ASGLILAGGSSYNEQF
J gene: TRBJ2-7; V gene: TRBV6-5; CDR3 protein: ASTLFKTYEQY
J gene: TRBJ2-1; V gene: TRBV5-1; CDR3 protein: ASSPGGTSVYSYNEQF
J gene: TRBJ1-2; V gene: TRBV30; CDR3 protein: AWRQGPNYGYT
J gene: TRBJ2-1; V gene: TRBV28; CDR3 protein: ATSGLRPYNEQF
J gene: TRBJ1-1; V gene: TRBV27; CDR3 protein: ASSSTGILMNTEAF
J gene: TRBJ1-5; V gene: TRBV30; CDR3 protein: ACGGGYSNQPQH
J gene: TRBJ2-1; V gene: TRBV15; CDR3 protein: ATSRDGDNEQF
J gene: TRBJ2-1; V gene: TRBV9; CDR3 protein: ASSVGTRNEQF
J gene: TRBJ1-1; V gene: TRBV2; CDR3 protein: ASTTNTGALNTEAF
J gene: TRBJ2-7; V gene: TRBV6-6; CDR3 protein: ASSSWDLGSYEQY
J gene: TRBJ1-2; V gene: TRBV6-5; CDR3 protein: ASSSGDSRAHGYT
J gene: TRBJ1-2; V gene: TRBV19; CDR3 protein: ASIRPGTNYGYT
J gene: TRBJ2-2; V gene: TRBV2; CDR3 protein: ASISGRGNTGELF
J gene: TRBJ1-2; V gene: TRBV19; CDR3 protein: ASREDSHHIYT
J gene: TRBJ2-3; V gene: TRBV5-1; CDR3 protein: ASSRPRSRSTDTQY